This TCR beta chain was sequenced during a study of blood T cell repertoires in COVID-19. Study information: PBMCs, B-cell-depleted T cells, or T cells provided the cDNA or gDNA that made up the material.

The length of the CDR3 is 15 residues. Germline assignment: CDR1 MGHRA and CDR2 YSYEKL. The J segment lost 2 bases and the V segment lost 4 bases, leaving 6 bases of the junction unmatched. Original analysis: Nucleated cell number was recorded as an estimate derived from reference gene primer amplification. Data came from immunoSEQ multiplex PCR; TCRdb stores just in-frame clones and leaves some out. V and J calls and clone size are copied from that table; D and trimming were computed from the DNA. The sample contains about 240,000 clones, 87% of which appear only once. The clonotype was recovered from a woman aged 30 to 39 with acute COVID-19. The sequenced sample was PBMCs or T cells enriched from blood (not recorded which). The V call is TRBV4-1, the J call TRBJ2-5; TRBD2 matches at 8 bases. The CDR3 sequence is CASSRILAEQETQYF. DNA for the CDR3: TGCGCCAGCAGCCGCATACTAGCGGAACAAGAGACCCAGTACTTC.